This T cell receptor (beta chain) was sequenced in a study of CD8 T cells in ankylosing spondylitis. Study-level findings and limits: A number of the motif variants had already been described in reactive arthritis synovial fluid and blood. Reportedly, significant enrichment of disease-linked clones occurred in matched ankylosing spondylitis synovial fluid. Ankylosing spondylitis blood appeared to carry a characteristic TCR beta motif of several highly homologous variants.

After removal of 3 bases from V and 3 bases from J, the junction contained 7 bases not matched to a gene. Germline-derived CDR1 and CDR2 are LGHNA and YSLEER. The CDR3 has 15 amino acids. For TCR beta, libraries came from quantitative 5'-RACE with molecular barcodes. In TCRdb, the 5' RACE reads were re-called with MiXCR into one record per CDR3 protein. The table lists 500,000 or so distinct CDR3 sequences, roughly 5.2% of them singletons. This clonotype was found many times. Antigen specificity is unknown. V and J are TRBV4-3 and TRBJ2-7; 8 nucleotides align to TRBD2. The sample comprised blood, either unsorted or a sorted T cell fraction (not recorded which). The sequence came from a male donor with ankylosing spondylitis. The CDR3 sequence is CASSHSSGWDYEQYF. The CDR3 DNA sequence: TGCGCCAGCAGCCATTCTAGCGGGTGGGACTACGAGCAGTACTTC.